One and the same sample provided the 15 T cell receptor beta chains below, sequenced in a study of spatial heterogeneity in lung cancer. Via MiXCR, TCRdb re-called the 5' RACE reads, giving one row per CDR3 protein. The sample contains tens of thousands of distinct CDR3 sequences, about 5% of which appear only once. Specified time point: sample taken at primary tumor resection. Unsorted whole RNA samples from tumor, nontumor lung or frozen PBMC were sequenced. This specimen consisted of PBMCs, obtained at surgery. These receptors all come from a male donor with early-stage non-small cell lung cancer.

This clonotype was found a few times. The chain uses TRBV6-6 and TRBJ1-1, with a weak D call TRBD1 (6 bases). The CDR3 loop spans 16 amino acids. The V gene's germline CDR1 is MNHNY and CDR2 SVGAGI (reference sequence). Trimming pared 6 bases from V and 0 bases from J, leaving 17 bases between. The CDR3 region has the DNA TGTGCCAGCAGACCCGGAGGGGGGTCCATGAACACTGAAGCTTTCTTT. Translating gives CASRPGGGSMNTEAFF.

This clonotype was counted at least ten times. This chain links TRBV27 with TRBJ2-4, with D possibly being TRBD2 (7 bases). The CDR3 has 17 amino acids. From germline, CDR1 is MNHEY and CDR2 SMNVEV (reference sequence). V lost 8 bases and J 4 bases, leaving 24 bases between the germline ends. CDR3 coding DNA: TGTGCCAGCGCACCACTGGGGGGGGCCATGTATAAAAACATTCAGTACTTC. Translating gives CASAPLGGAMYKNIQYF.

This clonotype was observed many times. The J gene is TRBJ2-7, the V gene TRBV20-1; no clear D gene. The CDR3 extends over 13 amino acids. Deletions cut 3 bases from V and 3 bases from J, with 12 bases between. Germline V lookup: CDR1 DFQATT, CDR2 SNEGSKA (reference sequence). Here the CDR3 reads CSARENMGYEQYF. The CDR3 DNA reads as TGCAGTGCTAGGGAAAACATGGGCTACGAGCAGTACTTC.

This clonotype has ten or more counts. The CDR3 region is CASSQLAGGQNEQFF. The CDR3 DNA sequence: TGCGCCAGCAGCCAACTAGCGGGGGGGCAAAATGAGCAGTTCTTC. The V call is TRBV5-1, the J call TRBJ2-1; 13 positions match TRBD2. The CDR3 is 15 amino acids. The J segment lost 7 bases and the V segment lost 4 bases, leaving 5 bases of the junction unmatched. Germline CDR1 and CDR2: SGHRS and YFSETQ.

The chain is built from TRBV7-2 and TRBJ1-2; perhaps TRBD1 as D (5 bases). Germline CDR1 SGHTA, CDR2 FQGNSA. V was shortened by 0 bases and J by 0 bases, with 14 bases between the two germline ends. The CDR3 spans 17 residues. The CDR3 sequence is CASSLALGGRANYGYTF. The DNA of the CDR3 is TGTGCCAGCAGCTTAGCGCTAGGAGGCAGGGCTAACTATGGCTACACCTTC.

J is TRBJ2-3 and V is TRBV10-3; TRBD1 aligns across 8 bases. Germline trimming cut 6 bases from V and 2 bases from J; bases unmatched to any gene: 7. This CDR3 has 15 amino acids. CDR1 ENHRY and CDR2 SYGVKD come from the germline V gene. The CDR3, as DNA: TGTGCCATCAGCGGAAGGACAGGGTCCACAGATACGCAGTATTTT. Its translation: CAISGRTGSTDTQYF.

This clonotype was observed many times. The J gene is TRBJ2-5, the V gene TRBV3-1; 11 nucleotides line up with TRBD2. Germline loops: CDR1 LGHDT, CDR2 YNNKEL (reference sequence). J gave up 5 bases and V 1 base, and 6 bases lay outside the gene matches. The CDR3 extends over 16 amino acids. The CDR3 DNA reads as TGTGCCAGCAGCCAAGGAGCTAGCGGGGGGAAGGAGACCCAGTACTTC. Its translation is CASSQGASGGKETQYF.

This clonotype appeared a few times. The V and J genes are TRBV20-1 and TRBJ1-4, with D possibly matching TRBD1 (5 bases). Germline loops: CDR1 DFQATT, CDR2 SNEGSKA (reference sequence). V dropped 1 base and J dropped 5 bases, with 14 bases sitting between them. The CDR3 is made up of 15 amino acids. CDR3 sequence reads: CSARGQGGTNEKLFF. CDR3 bases: TGCAGTGCTAGAGGGCAGGGAGGGACCAATGAAAAACTGTTTTTT.

This clonotype was observed many times. The genes are TRBV12-3 or TRBV12-4 and TRBJ2-1; 12 bases fit TRBD1. CDR3 length: 15 residues. Trimming at V came to 4 bases and at J to 7 bases, leaving 5 bases not matched to a gene. CDR3: CASSSPGQGANEQFF. The CDR3 bases are TGTGCCAGCAGTTCTCCGGGACAGGGGGCAAATGAGCAGTTCTTC.

This clonotype was seen repeatedly, ten times or more. This sequence joins TRBV4-2 and TRBJ1-1; possibly TRBD1 for D (5 bases). V gave up 0 bases and J gave up 3 bases, with 11 bases separating them. Germline V gene data show CDR1 as LGHNA and CDR2 as YNFKEQ. The CDR3 runs to 15 residues. In DNA form, the CDR3 reads TGTGCCAGCAGCCAAGACTTGGCAGGGCACACTGAAGCTTTCTTT. This gives the protein CASSQDLAGHTEAFF.

This clonotype was seen many times. V is TRBV25-1 and J is TRBJ1-2, with 7 bases identical to TRBD1. V gave up 8 bases and J gave up 6 bases; unmatched junction bases: 9. Germline CDR1 is MGHDK and CDR2 is SYGVNS. The CDR3 extends over 13 amino acids. CDR3 coding DNA: TGTGCCAGCTGGTCTGACAGGGACAATGGCTACACCTTC. Translation gives CASWSDRDNGYTF.

In its sample, this clonotype was seen many times. The chain combines TRBV28 with TRBJ2-1, with 7 bases that match TRBD1. CDR1 is MDHEN, CDR2 SYDVKM, per germline. Unmatched junction bases numbered 10, after V lost 8 bases and J lost 0 bases. The CDR3 extends over 16 amino acids. CDR3 sequence: CASGATGVPSYNEQFF. For the CDR3, the DNA is TGTGCCAGCGGCGCCACAGGGGTCCCCTCCTACAATGAGCAGTTCTTC.

This clonotype was seen repeatedly, ten times or more. V gene TRBV5-1 combines with J gene TRBJ2-7; 9 bases are shared with TRBD2. The CDR3 is made up of 15 amino acids. Germline CDR1 SGHRS, CDR2 YFSETQ. V lost 2 bases, J lost 7 bases, and 10 bases stayed unmatched. CDR3 coding DNA: TGCGCCAGCAGCTTACAAGCGGGAGGCGCAGGGGAGCAGTACTTC. It encodes CASSLQAGGAGEQYF. Looking up the rest from reference TRBV5-1 and TRBJ2-7 gives the full variable domain: KAGVTQTPRYLIKTRGQQVTLSCSPISGHRSVSWYQQTPGQGLQFLFEYFSETQRNKGNFPGRFSGRQFSNSRSEMNVSTLELGDSALYLCASSLQAGGAGEQYFGPGTRLTVT.

This clonotype came up many times. This rearrangement joins TRBV6-2 or TRBV6-3 to TRBJ2-2; TRBD1 might be the D (5 bases). This CDR3 is built from 17 residues. Looked up from germline, CDR1 is MNHEY and CDR2 is SVGEGT. Trimming stripped 0 bases from V and 3 bases from J, with 14 bases between. This CDR3 is CASSYSIADTYTGELFF. CDR3 bases: TGTGCCAGCAGTTACTCGATCGCGGACACATACACCGGGGAGCTGTTTTTT.

This clonotype came up many times. The chain is built from TRBV12-3 or TRBV12-4 and TRBJ1-1; D possibly corresponds to TRBD1 (5 bases). The CDR3 loop spans 14 amino acids. V was pared by 6 bases and J by 4 bases, with 15 bases between. The CDR3 spells CASRGLGESTEAFF. The CDR3 coding sequence is TGTGCCAGCAGGGGGCTAGGGGAGAGCACTGAAGCTTTCTTT.